These 5 T cell receptor beta chains were sequenced from one sample in a study of vaccination and CD4 T cells after COVID-19. What these receptors recognize is not known. The treatment denotes: approximately 10-day PBMC culture with coronavirus spike peptide pools or control peptides (ViraFEST assay). Cultured CD4+ T-cell DNA underwent Oncomine TCR Beta short-read sequencing. TCRdb reprocessed the PCR reads with MiXCR, giving one entry per CDR3 protein. The sample lists some 16,000 distinct CDR3 sequences, around 50% occurring once. The material sequenced was CD4+ T cells from blood, cultured in vitro. The origin of the receptors is a human donor who had recovered from COVID-19.

The chain links TRBV7-2 to TRBJ2-3, with TRBD2 matching over 14 bases. V lost 2 bases and J lost 3; bases outside the gene matches: 7. Per the germline V gene, CDR1 is SGHTA and CDR2 is FQGNSA. The CDR3 is made up of 18 amino acids. The chain's CDR3 is CASSLISGTSGSTDTQYF. CDR3 in DNA: TGTGCCAGCAGCTTAATTTCCGGGACTAGCGGGAGTACAGATACGCAGTATTTT.

The chain carries TRBV7-8 and TRBJ2-7, with 7 nucleotides matching TRBD1. The CDR3 sequence is 13 residues long. V was clipped by 5 bases and J by 2 bases; unmatched bases: 3. Per the germline V gene, CDR1 is SGHVS and CDR2 is FQNEAQ. CDR3 in amino acids: CASSVGQAYEQYF. The DNA for the CDR3 is TGTGCCAGCAGCGTCGGACAGGCCTACGAGCAGTACTTC.

This chain links TRBV20-1 with TRBJ2-3, with 11 positions matching TRBD2. Germline loops: CDR1 DFQATT, CDR2 SNEGSKA (reference sequence). J was trimmed by 6 bases and V by 5 bases; bases with no gene match: 7. The CDR3 totals 14 residues. Here the CDR3 reads CSAPLAGGPDTQYF. In DNA, the CDR3 is TGCAGTGCTCCTCTAGCGGGAGGTCCGGATACGCAGTATTTT.

This clonotype was recorded only once. This chain uses TRBV20-1 with TRBJ2-5; the match to TRBD2 covers 7 bases. Germline V CDR1 and CDR2: DFQATT, SNEGSKA (reference sequence). CDR3 length equals 13 residues. V lost 1 base and J lost 5; bases outside the gene matches: 4. The CDR3 is CSARGGSGETQYF. The DNA for the CDR3 is TGCAGTGCTAGAGGGGGTAGCGGGGAGACCCAGTACTTC.

The sample holds a few counts of this clonotype. The chain employs TRBV6-1 and TRBJ1-2; 7 bases fit TRBD1. Germline V CDR1 and CDR2: MNHNS, SASEGT. This CDR3 has 14 residues. V shed 6 bases, J shed 2 bases, and the junction held 6 bases outside the gene matches. CDR3 sequence reads: CASRSGTENYGYTF. Written as DNA, the CDR3 is TGTGCCAGCAGATCCGGGACAGAAAACTATGGCTACACCTTC.